The T cell receptor (beta chain) described here comes from a study of blood T cell repertoires in COVID-19. Study summary: The cDNA or gDNA used as material had been derived from T cells, B-cell-depleted T cells, or PBMCs.

Looked up from germline, CDR1 is MNHEY and CDR2 is SVGAGI. V lost 7 bases, J lost 5 bases, and 14 bases lay in between. This CDR3 region has 14 residues. Participants were aged roughly 18 to 89 years from around 24 US areas. Allocation to cohorts depended on clinical history reported by the participants. TCRdb's table, derived via immunoSEQ multiplex PCR, lists solely in-frame clones and lacks some. This sample yields a few hundred thousand clones, of which 80% to 90% are seen a single time; approximately 4.5% belongs to the top ten. The genes are TRBV6-5 and TRBJ2-2, with D possibly being TRBD2 (7 bases). The source of this sequence is a man aged 25-45 years with acute COVID-19. The sequenced material came from PBMCs or T cells enriched from blood (not recorded which). The DNA of the CDR3 is TGTGCCAGCAAGGCGGGGGCAGAGACCGGGGAGCTGTTTTTT. This translates into CASKAGAETGELFF.